This is a list of T cell receptor beta chains from one sample in a study of OX40 agonist ivuxolimab in advanced cancers. This table comes from immunoSEQ multiplex PCR, and its TCRdb copy is limited to in-frame clones, with some not included. The sample shows approximately 73,000 clones, approximately 86% of them seen only once. The sequenced sample was CD4+ or CD8+ T cells sorted from blood, obtained in a trial of the OX40 agonist ivuxolimab. The origin of the receptors is an adult with an advanced solid tumor such as melanoma, head and neck, liver or kidney cancer. Both conserved end residues are part of each CDR3. The D gene is left open where the match is weak. The size entry is marked missing in some rows and otherwise reads once, few, many or a size class.

d_gene	abundance	v_gene	j_gene	CDR3nt	CDR3aa
TRBD1	few	TRBV19	TRBJ2-1	TGTGCCAGTAGTAATAACAGGGGCTATGAGCAGTTCTTC	CASSNNRGYEQFF
.	.	TRBV5-6	TRBJ1-5	TGTGCCAGCAGCGCAGGGCCTCAAAATCAGCCCCAGCATTTT	CASSAGPQNQPQHF
.	.	TRBV2	TRBJ1-1	TGTGCCAGCAGTGTAATGGGTCGGATGAACACTGAAGCTTTCTTT	CASSVMGRMNTEAFF
.	few	TRBV19	TRBJ1-3	TGTGCCAGTAGTCCGGGACACGGCTCTGGAAACACCATATATTTT	CASSPGHGSGNTIYF
.	.	TRBV7-9	TRBJ2-1	TGTGCCAGCACCCCCGCCGTGGGGTCCTACAATGAGCAGTTCTTC	CASTPAVGSYNEQFF
.	.	TRBV11-2	TRBJ2-7	TGTGCCAGCAGCTTAGTACAGGGAACCTACGAGCAGTACTTC	CASSLVQGTYEQYF
.	.	TRBV30	TRBJ1-2	TGTGCCTGGTCTCGGGCGCCCCAAGGGGGCTACACCTTC	CAWSRAPQGGYTF
.	.	TRBV30	TRBJ2-7	TGTGCCTGGGGGGTCGGCTCCTACGAGCAGTACTTC	CAWGVGSYEQYF
TRBD2	few	TRBV5-1	TRBJ2-3	TGCGCCAGCAGCTTGGGGCCGGGAGGGGGAGATACGCAGTATTTT	CASSLGPGGGDTQYF
.	.	TRBV7-2	TRBJ2-5	TGTGCCAGCAGCTTAGCGGACGCCCAAGAGACCCAGTACTTC	CASSLADAQETQYF
.	few	TRBV27	TRBJ1-1	TGTGCCAGCAGTCAACACAGGGCCACTGAAGCTTTCTTT	CASSQHRATEAFF
.	.	TRBV19	TRBJ2-5	TGTGCCAGCGGACGGGAGACCCAGTACTTC	CASGRETQYF
TRBD2	.	TRBV5-1	TRBJ2-1	TGCGCCAGCAGCCCCGCCGGGACTAGCGGGGGCAATGAGCAGTTCTTC	CASSPAGTSGGNEQFF
TRBD1	.	TRBV6-4	TRBJ2-5	TGTGCCAGCAGGGGACAGAGCCACCAAGAGACCCAGTACTTC	CASRGQSHQETQYF
.	once	TRBV20-1	TRBJ1-4	TGCAGTGCTAGTTTCCGGGAAAAACTGTTTTTT	CSASFREKLFF
.	.	TRBV11-1	TRBJ2-6	TGTGCCAGCAGCTTATCGGCGCCCTCCTCTGGGGCCAACGTCCTGACTTTC	CASSLSAPSSGANVLTF
TRBD2	.	TRBV18	TRBJ2-1	TGTGCCAGCTCACCAAATGGGGGAGGGCCGGCTGGCAATGAGCAGTTCTTC	CASSPNGGGPAGNEQFF
TRBD1	few	TRBV5-1	TRBJ2-7	TGCGCCAGCAGCCGCTCCGGGACAGAGTACGAGCAGTACTTC	CASSRSGTEYEQYF
.	.	TRBV5-1	TRBJ2-3	TGCGCCAGCAGCTTGGCGGGGTCGGGGCCAGATACGCAGTATTTT	CASSLAGSGPDTQYF
TRBD1	.	TRBV9	TRBJ2-7	TGTGCCAGCAGCGGGCGGGTGGACAGGGGGAAAAATCTGGCAATCGAGCAGTACTTC	CASSGRVDRGKNLAIEQYF
.	.	TRBV9	TRBJ2-5	TGTGCCAGCAGCGTAGTGGGGCGGGAGACCCAGTACTTC	CASSVVGRETQYF
.	once	TRBV21-1	TRBJ2-1	TGTGCCAGCAGCAAAGCGGGAGGAGGAAATGAGCAGTTCTTC	CASSKAGGGNEQFF
TRBD1	.	TRBV18	TRBJ1-1	TGTGCCAGCTCACCGAGGACAGGGAGGAACACTGAAGCTTTCTTT	CASSPRTGRNTEAFF
TRBD1	.	TRBV7-8	TRBJ2-7	TGTGCCAGCAGCCCACGGCTGGGGCAGGGGGCGGACGAGCAGTACTTC	CASSPRLGQGADEQYF
.	.	TRBV7-2	TRBJ2-4	TGTGCCAGCAGCTTAGGAGTGTGGGGTACCAAAAACATTCAGTACTTC	CASSLGVWGTKNIQYF
.	.	TRBV2	TRBJ1-4	TGTGCCAGCAGTGACGGACAGACAAATGAAAAACTGTTTTTT	CASSDGQTNEKLFF
.	few	TRBV5-1	TRBJ2-2	TGCGCCAGCAGCTTGGGACACCAAATCAACACCGGGGAGCTGTTTTTT	CASSLGHQINTGELFF
TRBD1	.	TRBV7-2	TRBJ1-5	TGTGCCAGCAGCACCGGACAGGGCAATCAGCCCCAGCATTTT	CASSTGQGNQPQHF
.	.	TRBV10-1	TRBJ1-5	TGCGCCAGCAGTACAGGGACGAATCAGCCCCAGCATTTT	CASSTGTNQPQHF
TRBD1	.	TRBV19	TRBJ1-1	TGTGCCAGTAGTCAATACAGGGGATTGAACACTGAAGCTTTCTTT	CASSQYRGLNTEAFF
.	.	TRBV11-2	TRBJ1-2	TGTGCCAGCAGCCAGGACAGCTATGGCTACACCTTC	CASSQDSYGYTF
.	.	TRBV6-5	TRBJ1-1	TGTGCCAGCAGTGGACCCATTAACACTGAAGCTTTCTTT	CASSGPINTEAFF
.	.	TRBV27	TRBJ2-4	TGTGCCAGCAGCTACGGAGAACAGGAGGCCAAAAACATTCAGTACTTC	CASSYGEQEAKNIQYF